A selection of T cell receptor beta chains follows, all from one sample in a study of T cell clones after liver transplantation. This table comes from immunoSEQ multiplex PCR, and its TCRdb copy is limited to in-frame clones, with some not included. The repertoire holds more than 95,000 clones, 75% to 90% seen once, with 0.85% to 1% in the top ten. This sample comprised CD4+ T cells from blood, obtained before liver transplant. The receptors shown here come from a human donor who received a liver transplant. CDR3s include the opening cysteine and the closing phenylalanine or tryptophan. A D gene is named only where the DNA matches it firmly. Expanded clones are given a class, and other clones once, few, many or no size at all.

>TRBV6-5|TRBD2|TRBJ2-4|NA
CASSYTGALAADIQYF
TGTGCCAGCAGTTACACGGGGGCACTAGCGGCCGATATTCAGTACTTC
>TRBV15|NA|TRBJ1-5|NA
CATSIFDSSNQPQHF
TGTGCCACCAGCATTTTTGATAGTAGCAATCAGCCCCAGCATTTT
>TRBV28|NA|TRBJ2-7|NA
CASGQQAGRFGEQYF
TGTGCCAGCGGACAACAGGCTGGCCGTTTTGGCGAGCAGTACTTC
>TRBV10-1|TRBD1|TRBJ1-2|few
CASRDRVYGYTF
TGCGCCAGCCGAGACAGGGTTTATGGCTACACCTTC
>TRBV11-2|TRBD1|TRBJ2-7|NA
CASSPRQGSYEQYF
TGTGCCAGCAGCCCCAGACAGGGCTCCTACGAGCAGTACTTC
>TRBV10-3|NA|TRBJ2-5|NA
CAISEESQGTQYF
TGTGCCATCAGTGAGGAGAGTCAGGGGACCCAGTACTTC
>TRBV4-3|TRBD2|TRBJ2-7|NA
CASSQVARGVDEQYF
TGCGCCAGCAGCCAAGTCGCGCGGGGGGTCGACGAGCAGTACTTC
>TRBV6-6|TRBD1|TRBJ2-2|NA
CASSYSGQSPTGELFF
TGTGCCAGCAGTTACTCGGGACAGAGTCCCACCGGGGAGCTGTTTTTT
>TRBV28|NA|TRBJ2-1|NA
CASSPIRRTYNEQFF
TGTGCCAGCAGCCCAATTCGTAGAACGTACAATGAGCAGTTCTTC
>TRBV19|NA|TRBJ1-5|NA
CASKPNQPQHF
TGTGCCAGTAAACCAAATCAGCCCCAGCATTTT
>TRBV7-2|NA|TRBJ2-1|NA
CASSPKVKASYNEQFF
TGTGCCAGCAGCCCCAAGGTGAAGGCATCCTACAATGAGCAGTTCTTC
>TRBV18|NA|TRBJ1-5|NA
CASSPPGGHQPQHF
TGTGCCAGCTCACCACCAGGGGGGCATCAGCCCCAGCATTTT
>TRBV5-8|NA|TRBJ1-4|NA
CASSLAGVANEKLFF
TGTGCCAGCAGCTTGGCGGGGGTCGCTAATGAAAAACTGTTTTTT
>TRBV6-5|NA|TRBJ1-2|NA
CASSSHRVHGYTF
TGTGCCAGCAGTTCTCACAGGGTCCATGGCTACACCTTC
>TRBV30|NA|TRBJ2-6|NA
CAWSGGVEGVLTF
TGTGCCTGGAGCGGGGGAGTGGAAGGCGTCCTGACTTTC
>TRBV15|TRBD2|TRBJ2-5|NA
CATSIERGGGETQYF
TGTGCCACCAGCATTGAGCGGGGGGGCGGAGAGACCCAGTACTTC
>TRBV18|NA|TRBJ2-7|NA
CASSPSAGYEQYF
TGTGCCAGCTCACCTTCGGCGGGGTACGAGCAGTACTTC
>TRBV5-1|TRBD2|TRBJ2-7|NA
CASSQIGGRFFYEQYF
TGCGCCAGCAGTCAAATAGGCGGGAGGTTTTTCTACGAGCAGTACTTC
>TRBV18|NA|TRBJ1-2|NA
CASSLGGNYGYTF
TGTGCCAGCTCACTAGGAGGAAACTATGGCTACACCTTC
>TRBV9|NA|TRBJ1-2|NA
CASSGDYGYTF
TGTGCCAGCAGCGGGGACTATGGCTACACCTTC
>TRBV19|TRBD1|TRBJ1-2|NA
CASRGAGTGGHYGYTF
TGTGCCAGCCGAGGGGCCGGGACAGGGGGCCACTATGGCTACACCTTC
>TRBV13|TRBD1|TRBJ2-7|NA
CASSEGLRTGRYEQYF
TGTGCCAGCAGCGAGGGGCTAAGGACAGGACGCTACGAGCAGTACTTC
>TRBV6-5|NA|TRBJ1-1|NA
CASTRGGGGGQAFF
TGTGCCAGCACCCGTGGGGGGGGCGGCGGGCAAGCTTTCTTT
>TRBV7-8|NA|TRBJ2-7|NA
CASSFGAGYEQYF
TGTGCCAGCAGCTTTGGGGCGGGTTACGAGCAGTACTTC
>TRBV7-8|TRBD2|TRBJ2-1|NA
CASSNLAGGYNEQFF
TGTGCCAGCAGCAACTTAGCGGGGGGTTACAATGAGCAGTTCTTC
>TRBV5-1|TRBD1|TRBJ2-6|NA
CASSLTGGAASGANVLTF
TGCGCCAGCAGCCTGACAGGGGGCGCAGCCTCTGGGGCCAACGTCCTGACTTTC
>TRBV7-2|TRBD1|TRBJ2-1|many
CASSLWDRGINEQFF
TGTGCCAGCAGCTTATGGGACAGGGGAATCAATGAGCAGTTCTTC
>TRBV10-3|NA|TRBJ2-5|NA
CAISERQQETQYF
TGTGCCATCAGTGAGAGACAGCAAGAGACCCAGTACTTC
>TRBV14|NA|TRBJ2-3|few
CASSPRRRKGDTQYF
TGTGCCAGCAGCCCACGCCGAAGGAAGGGAGATACGCAGTATTTT
>TRBV19|TRBD1|TRBJ2-6|few
CASSISTGGSGANVLTF
TGTGCCAGTAGTATTTCGACAGGGGGCTCTGGGGCCAACGTCCTGACTTTC
>TRBV2|NA|TRBJ2-2|NA
CASSIGDTNTGELFF
TGTGCCAGCAGTATAGGGGACACGAACACCGGGGAGCTGTTTTTT
>TRBV10-3|TRBD2|TRBJ2-3|NA
CAIRPLAGIDTQYF
TGTGCCATCAGACCACTAGCGGGGATAGATACGCAGTATTTT
>TRBV19|TRBD1|TRBJ1-5|NA
CASSRTGGNNQPQHF
TGTGCCAGTAGCCGGACAGGGGGGAACAATCAGCCCCAGCATTTT
>TRBV7-3|TRBD2|TRBJ2-3|NA
CASSLKGSGGQDTQYF
TGTGCCAGCAGCTTAAAGGGTAGCGGGGGCCAGGATACGCAGTATTTT
>TRBV6-1|NA|TRBJ1-2|NA
CASSDRTDGGRYTF
TGTGCCAGCAGTGACCGGACAGACGGGGGTCGCTACACCTTC
>TRBV2|NA|TRBJ2-1|NA
CASRPTPLASEQFF
TGTGCCAGCAGACCCACCCCGCTAGCGAGTGAGCAGTTCTTC
>TRBV7-2|NA|TRBJ2-3|NA
CASSLAGGLDTQYF
TGTGCCAGCAGCTTAGCAGGAGGGCTAGATACGCAGTATTTT
>TRBV1|NA|TRBJ2-7|once
CTSSPLHGTRYEQYF
TGCACCAGCAGCCCCTTACACGGGACTCGGTACGAGCAGTACTTC
>TRBV5-1|TRBD1|TRBJ2-3|NA
CASSLDGTAADTQYF
TGCGCCAGCAGCTTGGATGGGACAGCGGCAGATACGCAGTATTTT
>TRBV14|TRBD1|TRBJ1-4|NA
CASSQKLRTGGEKLFF
TGTGCCAGCAGCCAAAAGTTACGGACAGGGGGTGAAAAACTGTTTTTT
>TRBV5-4|NA|TRBJ1-1|once
CASSRNTEAFF
TGTGCCAGCAGTCGGAACACTGAAGCTTTCTTT
>TRBV6-1|NA|TRBJ1-1|NA
CASTMTQGPNTEAFF
TGTGCCAGCACCATGACTCAGGGCCCGAACACTGAAGCTTTCTTT
>TRBV5-6|NA|TRBJ2-5|NA
CASSLGLRGRGETQYF
TGTGCCAGCAGCTTGGGCCTGCGGGGGCGGGGAGAGACCCAGTACTTC
>TRBV14|NA|TRBJ2-7|NA
CASSQSLRKAYEQYF
TGTGCCAGCAGCCAAAGTTTACGGAAAGCCTACGAGCAGTACTTC
>TRBV5-6|TRBD2|TRBJ2-5|NA
CASSSRASGGAQETQYF
TGTGCCAGCAGCTCTAGGGCTAGCGGGGGGGCCCAAGAGACCCAGTACTTC
>TRBV30|NA|TRBJ2-3|NA
CAWSGTRLEADTQYF
TGTGCCTGGAGTGGAACTAGACTAGAGGCAGATACGCAGTATTTT
>TRBV19|NA|TRBJ2-2|NA
CASRVQNTGELFF
TGTGCCAGTAGGGTCCAAAACACCGGGGAGCTGTTTTTT
>TRBV19|TRBD1|TRBJ1-2|NA
CASSMPQGDYGYTF
TGTGCCAGTAGTATGCCCCAGGGGGACTATGGCTACACCTTC
>TRBV9|NA|TRBJ1-2|NA
CASSVASGVGYGYTF
TGTGCCAGCAGCGTAGCTTCCGGGGTGGGCTATGGCTACACCTTC
>TRBV7-2|NA|TRBJ2-1|NA
CASSYSYNEQFF
TGTGCCAGCAGCTACTCCTACAATGAGCAGTTCTTC
>TRBV10-1|TRBD2|TRBJ2-1|NA
CASSEVLAGSREQFF
TGCGCCAGCAGTGAGGTACTAGCGGGTAGCCGGGAGCAGTTCTTC
>TRBV5-1|NA|TRBJ2-1|NA
CASSLDRQGGYNEQFF
TGCGCCAGCAGCTTGGATAGGCAGGGCGGCTACAATGAGCAGTTCTTC
>TRBV25-1|NA|TRBJ1-4|NA
CASSERWQRATNEKLFF
TGTGCCAGCAGTGAACGGTGGCAGCGAGCGACTAATGAAAAACTGTTTTTT
>TRBV5-6|NA|TRBJ1-6|NA
CASSLFTGNSPLHF
TGTGCCAGCAGCTTATTTACAGGGAATTCACCCCTCCACTTT